This T cell receptor beta chain was recorded in a study of blood T cells in healthy people across ages. Aged roughly 6 to 95, donors were systemically healthy Caucasians from Russia. Study-wide findings and caveats: TCR beta diversity per million T cells fell roughly linearly with age.

This clonotype was picked up many times. Its cognate antigen is unknown. It was with a sample-barcoded 5' primer and a J-beta primer mix that a second PCR of about 6 to 12 cycles was run. A template-switch adaptor with 12 random nucleotides tagged each cDNA molecule. CDR3-containing paired-end reads numbered at least 2.5 million in each sample. TCRdb ran MiXCR on the 5' RACE reads and lists one entry per CDR3 protein. The table records around 1.7 million distinct CDR3 sequences, about 30% of them present only once. From germline, CDR1 is SQVTM and CDR2 ANQGSEA. The CDR3 runs 14 residues. V lost 4 bases and J 0 bases, leaving 10 bases between the germline ends.

Input material: blood. The rearrangement links TRBV29-1 to TRBJ1-5; D call uncertain. This TCR was sampled from a woman between 25 and 40 years old in good health. The CDR3 loop reads CSVVYGNSNQPQHF. CDR3 in DNA: TGCAGCGTTGTTTACGGCAATAGCAATCAGCCCCAGCATTTT.